This T cell receptor beta chain was retrieved from a study of blood T cells in healthy people across ages (dated by TCRdb to 2013 to 2016). The study in broad terms: In model experiments, roughly one uniquely barcoded TCR beta cDNA molecule per two T cells was captured by template switching. The donors were split into four age groups: young (average around 16 years), middle-aged (39), aged (approximately 60) and long-lived (roughly 86). To avoid experimental bias, donors of different ages were spread randomly across the sequencing lanes. Using the same blood draw, the study looked at two additional independent replicas of 1 million unique cDNA reads for two donors, one aged 18 to 30 and the other aged 80 or older. Using deep sequencing normalized with unique cDNA molecular identifiers, the study measured how TCR beta repertoire diversity changes with age. Here is what the overall study found, with its caveats: Estimates of total diversity from one million sequenced T cells were regarded as lower bounds and underestimates. A strong correlation was found between observed TCR beta diversity and the percentage of naive T cells measured by flow cytometry. Compared with the aged group, more naive CD4+ T cells, fewer expanded clones and increased TCR diversity were shown by the long-lived group, suggesting age selection. Because donor CMV infection status was unknown, age-related changes in expanded clonotypes were potentially confounded. Since profiling was done on bulk unsorted PBMCs, naive and antigen-experienced compartments could not be conclusively compared. Observed TCR beta diversity per million T cells fell roughly linearly with age, and a significant reduction was already apparent by age around 40.

This clonotype was observed a handful of times. Its target antigen remains unknown. The record has no base qualities; no much larger clone is one base away. Systemically healthy Caucasian individuals from Russia, 35 to 40 in total and aged roughly 6 to 95 years, were included as donors. Each donor gave ten milliliters of peripheral blood, collected into EDTA-treated Vacutainer tubes. Ficoll-Paque density-gradient centrifugation was used to isolate PBMCs, with at least 6.5 million per sample. Total RNA was extracted from PBMCs with Trizol reagent, with at least 6 micrograms obtained per sample. For every donor, an aliquot of PBMCs went through flow cytometry to measure the percentages of naive CD45RAhigh/CD27high T cells. Libraries were prepared through 5' RACE. These reads were obtained on an Illumina HiSeq 2500. A second PCR of about 7 to 12 cycles was run with a J-beta primer mix and a sample-barcoded 5' primer. A unique molecular identifier was introduced onto each TCR beta cDNA molecule by a template-switch 5' adaptor carrying 12 random nucleotides. At least 2.5 million CDR3-containing paired-end reads were obtained from each sample. First-strand cDNA was synthesized from all RNA with the Mint cDNA synthesis kit, primed by a TRBC-specific oligonucleotide. Following uracil-DNA glycosylase treatment, a first 18-cycle PCR with universal primers M1SS and BC2_uni_R was performed on all cDNA. In the paper's pipeline: For normalization, 1 million high-quality reads, each with a distinct molecular identifier, were randomly selected from each sample. Instead of being binned into consensus sequences, reads that shared molecular identifiers were thrown out. MiTCR, with a Q25 quality threshold and the strictest error-elimination algorithm, was used for CDR3 identification, clonotype clustering and error correction. A nonparametric unseen species model with Euler transformation was used to estimate a lower bound on total TCR beta diversity. TCRdb trimmed the raw reads at Q25, called clones with MiXCR and kept productive beta chains. CDR3 protein sequences are deduplicated, and each keeps its most common genes and DNA. These V and J calls originate from TCRdb's pipeline instead of the authors' own analysis. In this sample the table shows just under 900,000 distinct CDR3 sequences, 29% of which occur a single time. Together, the top ten hold around 16% of the sample.

The germline V gene gives CDR1 as LGHNA and CDR2 as YSLEER. From its cysteine to its phenylalanine, the CDR3 spans 16 amino acids. Only the CDR3 part of the read is kept: 48 bases, read in frame from the first base. Relative to germline, V is 0 bases shorter and J is 9 bases shorter, with 15 bases between their ends. This sequence was found in a woman aged 80 or over in good health. The sequence is built from TRBV4-3 and TRBJ1-6, with TRBD1 perhaps the D gene, on 5 matching bases. Sequencing used blood. The CDR3 region has the sequence CASSQDGKGLGSPLHF. The DNA sequence follows: TGCGCCAGCAGCCAAGATGGTAAGGGGTTGGGTTCACCCCTCCACTTT.